This TCR beta chain was found in a study of blood T cell repertoires in COVID-19. Under the authors' procedure: Scientists estimated how many nucleated cells there were by amplifying reference gene primers. Produced via immunoSEQ multiplex PCR; TCRdb's table is partial and in-frame only. V and J calls and clone size are given by that table; D and trimming were obtained from the DNA. The sample has 9,500 to 15,000 clones; 72% are singletons. V was clipped by 1 base and J by 5 bases; unmatched bases: 13. Germline CDR1 reads SGHKS; CDR2 reads YYEKEE (reference sequence). The CDR3 contains 18 residues. The clonotype comes from a man in his 60s with COVID-19, enrolled during active disease. V gene TRBV5-5 combines with J gene TRBJ1-4; TRBD1 matches at 8 bases. The material sequenced was peripheral blood. CDR3 in amino acids: CASSLMMVGTGENEKLFF. The CDR3 DNA follows: TGTGCCAGCAGCTTGATGATGGTAGGGACAGGAGAAAATGAAAAACTGTTTTTT.